These 20 T cell receptor beta chains were sequenced from one sample in a study of blood T cell repertoires in COVID-19. The table came from immunoSEQ multiplex PCR; TCRdb's copy has only in-frame clones and leaves some out. The data hold a few hundred thousand clones, with roughly 90% observed a single time. Specimen: PBMCs or T cells enriched from blood (not recorded which). These receptors all stem from a woman in her 30s who had recovered from COVID-19.

The count of this clone is one. The J gene is TRBJ2-3, the V gene TRBV15, with D maybe TRBD2 (6 bases). Germline CDR1 and CDR2: LNHNV and YYDKDF (reference sequence). This CDR3 has 14 residues. Trimming cost V 5 bases and J 0 bases, with 9 bases left between them. CDR3 sequence (DNA): TGTGCCACCAGCGTAAGCGGGAGCACAGATACGCAGTATTTT. Encoded protein: CATSVSGSTDTQYF.

This chain uses TRBV7-3 with TRBJ2-2; 7 nucleotides align to TRBD1. The junction had 3 bases not matched to a gene; V was cut back by 1 base and J by 1 base. Germline CDR1 SGHTA, CDR2 FQGTGA. This CDR3 has 16 amino acids. The CDR3 here is CASSLKQGVNTGELFF. CDR3 in DNA: TGTGCCAGCAGCTTAAAGCAGGGGGTGAACACCGGGGAGCTGTTTTTT.

J is TRBJ1-2 and V is TRBV7-9; D may be TRBD1 (5 bases). V lost 1 base to trimming and J lost 5 bases, with 17 bases between them. The V gene's germline CDR1 is SEHNR and CDR2 FQNEAQ (reference sequence). The CDR3 sequence is 16 residues long. CDR3 in DNA: TGTGCCAGCAGCTTAGAAATGAAGGGGTTCAAGTATGGCTACACCTTC. Translation: CASSLEMKGFKYGYTF.

The chain recombines TRBV18 with TRBJ1-1; D might be TRBD1 (5 bases). Trimming left V 2 bases short and J 5 bases short, with 15 bases between. Germline V gene data show CDR1 as KGHSH and CDR2 as LQKENI. The CDR3 is made up of 15 amino acids. Here the CDR3 reads CASSPSDTRRTEAFF. The CDR3 DNA follows: TGTGCCAGCTCACCATCGGACACCCGTCGGACTGAAGCTTTCTTT.

J is TRBJ1-3 and V is TRBV6-5, with a possible D match to TRBD1 (5 bases). The CDR3 has 15 amino acids. The germline V gene encodes CDR1 MNHEY and CDR2 SVGAGI. The ends were cut back, 6 bases at V and 0 bases at J, with 12 bases in the middle. The CDR3 is CASSRGGPSGNTIYF. The DNA for the CDR3 is TGTGCCAGCAGCCGGGGGGGACCCTCTGGAAACACCATATATTTT.

This chain links TRBV3-1 (or the pseudogene TRBV3-2) with TRBJ2-2, with D possibly TRBD1 on 6 matching bases. The CDR3 spans 16 residues. V lost 4 bases to trimming and J lost 4 bases, with 16 bases between them. Germline CDR1 reads LGHDT; CDR2 reads YNNKEL (reference sequence). The CDR3 reads CASSPWPGTPTGELFF. CDR3 nucleotide sequence: TGTGCCAGCAGCCCCTGGCCGGGGACACCCACCGGGGAGCTGTTTTTT.

The chain joins TRBV29-1 to TRBJ2-2, with TRBD1 as a possible D gene (6 bases). The CDR3 length is 14 residues. Germline-derived CDR1 and CDR2 are SQVTM and ANQGSEA. The V gene lost 4 bases and the J gene lost 0 bases, with 9 bases spanning the gap. The CDR3 nucleotides are TGCAGCGTTGGGGGACAAGCGAACACCGGGGAGCTGTTTTTT. This encodes CSVGGQANTGELFF.

The chain has TRBV12-5 and TRBJ2-3; 13 bases are shared with TRBD2. The CDR3 extends over 16 amino acids. In germline, CDR1 is LGHNT, CDR2 FRNRAP. V lost 9 bases to trimming and J lost 6 bases; unmatched junction nucleotides: 12. The CDR3 sequence is CASSPWTSGSRDTQYF. The CDR3 DNA reads as TGTGCTAGCAGCCCCTGGACTAGCGGGAGCAGGGATACGCAGTATTTT.

The V and J genes are TRBV18 and TRBJ2-1; TRBD2 agrees at 8 bases. From germline, CDR1 is KGHSH and CDR2 LQKENI. V was clipped by 2 bases and J by 10 bases; unmatched bases: 10. The CDR3 length is 15 residues. The CDR3 DNA is TGTGCCAGCTCACCAGGCGGGACTAGGTCAGGCGAGCAGTTCTTC. Protein sequence: CASSPGGTRSGEQFF.

This chain uses TRBV5-8 with TRBJ1-5; 10 bases are a match to TRBD1. V shed 6 bases and J 5 bases; nucleotides not matched to a gene: 8. There are 15 residues in the CDR3. Germline CDR1 and CDR2: SGHTS and YDEGEE. Written as DNA, the CDR3 is TGTGCCAGCACCCGGACAGGGGGTTCGGATCAGCCCCAGCATTTT. Its translation is CASTRTGGSDQPQHF. The full variable domain, its missing parts supplied by reference TRBV5-8 and TRBJ1-5, is EAGVTQSPTHLIKTRGQQATLRCSPISGHTSVYWYQQALGLGLQFLLWYDEGEERNRGNFPPRFSGRQFPNYSSELNVNALELEDSALYLCASTRTGGSDQPQHFGDGTRLSIL.

The chain has TRBV27 and TRBJ1-5; 7 nucleotides match TRBD1. Germline CDR1 and CDR2: MNHEY and SMNVEV (reference sequence). The CDR3 contains 16 residues. V dropped 3 bases and J dropped 0; count of bases not matched to a gene: 5. The CDR3 sequence: CASSLTGTLSNQPQHF. The CDR3 DNA reads TGTGCCAGCAGTTTGACAGGGACCCTTAGCAATCAGCCCCAGCATTTT.

The chain carries TRBV3-1 (or the pseudogene TRBV3-2) and TRBJ2-1; TRBD2 matches at 10 bases. This CDR3 spans 19 amino acids. The germline V gene has CDR1 LGHDT and CDR2 YNNKEL (reference sequence). J gave up 5 bases and V 0 bases, and 13 bases lay outside the gene matches. The CDR3 region has the DNA TGTGCCAGCAGCCAAGATCACGCTGCGAGAGCGGGGGGGGACAATGAGCAGTTCTTC. Translation: CASSQDHAARAGGDNEQFF.

CDR3 nucleotides: TGTGCCAGCAGCTCCTCTCGGACTAGCTGGAGCCAAGAGACCCAGTACTTC. It is translated as CASSSSRTSWSQETQYF. The chain combines TRBV11-2 with TRBJ2-5; TRBD2 matches at 8 bases. Per the germline V gene, CDR1 is SGHAT and CDR2 is FQNNGV. This CDR3 comprises 17 residues. The junction had 11 bases not matched to a gene; V was cut back by 4 bases and J by 1 base. Variable domain in full (rest from reference TRBV11-2 and TRBJ2-5): EAGVAQSPRYKIIEKRQSVAFWCNPISGHATLYWYQQILGQGPKLLIQFQNNGVVDDSQLPKDRFSAERLKGVDSTLKIQPAKLEDSAVYLCASSSSRTSWSQETQYFGPGTRLLVL.

The chain recombines TRBV12-5 with TRBJ2-3; D not resolved. This CDR3 contains 14 residues. V shed 4 bases and J shed 2 bases, with 10 bases lying between them. Per the germline V gene, CDR1 is LGHNT and CDR2 is FRNRAP. CDR3 DNA sequence: TGTGCTAGTGGTTCCAGACTCACCACAGATACGCAGTATTTT. Its translation is CASGSRLTTDTQYF.

The V gene is TRBV6-2 or TRBV6-3, the J gene TRBJ1-1; 9 bases fit TRBD1. The length of the CDR3 is 20 residues. Trimming removed 6 bases from V and 0 bases from J; junction bases left unmatched: 20. The germline V gene has CDR1 MNHEY and CDR2 SVGEGT. The CDR3 DNA reads TGTGCCAGCAGCAAATATTTTCCGGGACAGGGATTCTCCATGAACACTGAAGCTTTCTTT. Amino acids: CASSKYFPGQGFSMNTEAFF.

CDR3 protein: CASSQDTSDRGLNGYSPLHF. CDR3 DNA sequence: TGTGCCAGCAGCCAAGATACATCGGACAGGGGCTTGAATGGGTATTCACCCCTCCACTTT. J is TRBJ1-6 and V is TRBV3-1 (or the pseudogene TRBV3-2); TRBD1 matches at 9 bases. The CDR3 spans 20 residues. V shed 0 bases, J shed 8 bases, and the junction held 17 bases outside the gene matches. CDR1 and CDR2 from the germline V gene are LGHDT and YNNKEL (reference sequence).

This clone was observed once. The gene calls are TRBV21-1 and TRBJ2-5; no DNA check was done on the table's D call, TRBD2. TRBV21-1 is a documented pseudogene. The CDR3 contains 23 residues. The CDR3 nucleotides are TGTGCCAGCAGCAAACTTTCAGGCCGACTAGCGGGGGGCTTTGAGGTTACGTTGGAGACCCAGTACTTC. Translating it yields CASSKLSGRLAGGFEVTLETQYF.

The chain uses TRBV7-3 and TRBJ2-7; 10 bases line up with TRBD1. V lost 5 bases to trimming and J lost 5 bases; unmatched junction nucleotides: 9. The germline gives CDR1 SGHTA, CDR2 FQGTGA. The CDR3 consists of 15 residues. The CDR3 coding sequence is TGTGCCAGCAGCCTAATGACAGGGGGCATCGACGAGCAGTACTTC. It translates to CASSLMTGGIDEQYF.

V is TRBV5-1 and J is TRBJ2-1; 7 positions match TRBD1. The CDR3 spans 15 residues. Germline trimming cut 5 bases from V and 2 bases from J; bases unmatched to any gene: 7. Germline values: CDR1 SGHRS, CDR2 YFSETQ. The CDR3 region is CASRSTGVAYNEQFF. The DNA of the CDR3 is TGCGCCAGCAGGTCAACAGGGGTGGCCTACAATGAGCAGTTCTTC.

The chain uses TRBV11-2 and TRBJ2-3; 9 bases are shared with TRBD2. Germline V gives CDR1 SGHAT, CDR2 FQNNGV. The CDR3 sequence is 14 residues long. The J segment lost 6 bases and the V segment lost 5 bases, leaving 6 bases of the junction unmatched. The DNA of the CDR3 is TGTGCCAGCAGCGGAGCGGGAGGCCCGGATACGCAGTATTTT. Protein: CASSGAGGPDTQYF.